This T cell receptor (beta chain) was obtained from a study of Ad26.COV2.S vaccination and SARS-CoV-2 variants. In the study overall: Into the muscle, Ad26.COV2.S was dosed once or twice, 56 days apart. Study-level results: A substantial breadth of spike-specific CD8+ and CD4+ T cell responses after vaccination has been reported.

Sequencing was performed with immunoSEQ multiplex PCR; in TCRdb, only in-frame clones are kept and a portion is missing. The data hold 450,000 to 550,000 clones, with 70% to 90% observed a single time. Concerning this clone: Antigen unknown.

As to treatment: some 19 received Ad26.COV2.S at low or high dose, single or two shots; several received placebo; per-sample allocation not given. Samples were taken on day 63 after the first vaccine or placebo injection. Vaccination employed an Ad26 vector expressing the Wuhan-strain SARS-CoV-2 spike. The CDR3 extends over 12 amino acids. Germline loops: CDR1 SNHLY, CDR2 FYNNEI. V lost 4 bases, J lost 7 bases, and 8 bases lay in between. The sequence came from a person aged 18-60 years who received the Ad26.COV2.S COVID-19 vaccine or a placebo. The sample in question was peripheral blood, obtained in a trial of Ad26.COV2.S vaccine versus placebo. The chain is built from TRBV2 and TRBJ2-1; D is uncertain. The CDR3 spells CASSVGSNEQFF. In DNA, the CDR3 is TGTGCCAGCAGTGTAGGTTCTAATGAGCAGTTCTTC.